This T cell receptor beta chain was recorded in a study of T-cell memory formation after mild COVID-19. This CDR3 contains 15 residues. V was trimmed by 4 bases and J by 4 bases, leaving 16 bases between them. In germline, CDR1 is MGHRA, CDR2 YSYEKL. MiXCR, applied by TCRdb to the 5' RACE reads, yields one record per CDR3 protein. The sample contains roughly 300,000 distinct CDR3 sequences, around 15% of which appear only once. The TCR originated in a young man who had mild COVID-19 (a few samples of this study predate the infection). Cell type and time point are not known. The sequencing input was PBMCs or a T cell subset sorted from them (not recorded which). The chain is built from TRBV4-1 and TRBJ1-1; a weak D match, TRBD1 (5 bases). CDR3 loop: CASSLRDQVPTEAFF. The DNA of the CDR3 is TGCGCCAGCAGCCTCCGGGACCAAGTGCCCACTGAAGCTTTCTTT.